This record covers a single T cell receptor beta chain. The clone's antigen remains unknown. Per-nucleotide qualities are absent, and no much larger clonotype sits a single base away. TCRbeta CDR3 regions were amplified from genomic DNA using the immunoSEQ Assay, a bias-controlled multiplex PCR. Per the source publication's procedure: Within the assay, amplification of reference gene primers was used to estimate how many nucleated cells each sample contained. To quantify the absolute abundance of each unique TCRbeta CDR3 rearrangement, sequence reads were collapsed and filtered. For each sample, productive Simpson clonality was calculated as the square root of Simpson's diversity index across productive rearrangements. The table comes from immuneACCESS by way of TCRdb, which keeps in-frame sequences with V and J called. Part of the clones is missing from these tables; in studies checked, under half for an unresolved V gene and the rest for unknown reasons. V, J and clone size reflect that table, while D and trimming were determined from the DNA. The sample table holds roughly 450,000 clones, of which roughly 87% were seen once. Clones ranked in the top ten supply 0.6% of the sample.

Enrolling through a virtual design, the prospective study's participants ranged in age from roughly 18 to 95 years and lived across around 25 United States geographic areas. In the prospective study, participants were assigned to cohorts based on the clinical history participants reported in a screening survey and a study questionnaire. Recovered participants in ImmuneRACE Cohort 3 were defined by two consecutive negative NP/OP PCR tests, clearance by a healthcare professional, or resolution of symptoms. Mobile phlebotomists in the prospective study collected whole blood, serum and a nasopharyngeal or oropharyngeal swab from every participant. Participants in the prospective study had the option to provide additional blood draws and questionnaires over a roughly 2-month period. Prospective study blood samples were shipped either frozen or at room temperature before DNA extraction. The data derive from a study of blood T cell repertoires in COVID-19 (TCRdb year 2020). Study-wide context: Samples covering the acute and convalescent phases of COVID-19 were provided by collaborators in the United States, Italy and Spain. The samples were drawn from the first 160 participants of the ongoing ImmuneRACE study and from 950 to 1,500 subjects provided by 6 global collaborators. The sample metadata nearly always contained a de-identified subject ID, COVID-19 status, age in years and sex. The dataset comprised deeply sampled blood TCRbeta repertoires from subjects exposed to, actively infected with, or recovered from COVID-19. Where available, HLA class I and class II types were obtained from metadata supplied by the sample provider rather than from assay-based typing. The material from the prospective study consisted of cDNA or gDNA derived from T cells, B-cell-depleted T cells, or PBMCs. The repertoires were made available in a free public database intended to serve as a resource for research on the immune response to SARS-CoV-2. Broader findings and caveats from the paper: How much clinical and demographic metadata was included differed by source and by participant, and the metadata was provided uncurated.

Via the germline V gene, CDR1 is MDHEN and CDR2 SYDVKM. Ends trimmed: V by 5 bases, J by 1 base; bases unmatched to a gene: 0. The CDR3 starts with the cysteine, ends with the phenylalanine, and has 14 residues. Only the CDR3 DNA is retained, 42 bases long and in frame from the first base. This sequence originates from a man aged 18 to 29 who had recovered from COVID-19. The sample was PBMCs or T cells enriched from blood (not recorded which). The chain couples TRBV28 to TRBJ1-5, and 9 junction bases match TRBD1. The CDR3 reads CASSGQGSNQPQHF. The DNA sequence reads TGTGCCAGCAGTGGACAGGGGAGCAATCAGCCCCAGCATTTT.